A selection of T cell receptor beta chains follows, all from one sample in a study of CD8 T cells in ankylosing spondylitis. In TCRdb, the 5' RACE reads were re-called with MiXCR into one record per CDR3 protein. The sample has fewer than 550,000 distinct CDR3 sequences; about 5.2% are singletons. The source material was blood, either unsorted or a sorted T cell fraction (not recorded which). The receptors were gathered from a male donor with ankylosing spondylitis. Both conserved end residues are part of each CDR3. The D gene is left open where the match is weak. Some rows have no size entry. The others give once, few or many, or a class for an expanded clone.

>TRBJ1-2|.|TRBV4-1|13|.
CASSQVRQVGYTF
TGCGCCAGCAGCCAAGTCCGTCAGGTCGGGTACACCTTC
>TRBJ2-1|.|TRBV29-1|13|many
CSVDRGRRGEQFF
TGCAGCGTTGACCGGGGGAGGAGGGGTGAGCAGTTCTTC
>TRBJ2-3|TRBD2|TRBV28|16|many
CASSLGGLAGADTQYF
TGTGCCAGCAGTTTGGGTGGACTAGCGGGGGCAGATACGCAGTATTTT
>TRBJ2-1|TRBD1|TRBV11-1|19|few
CASSLGIATGTGIYNEQFF
TGTGCCAGCAGCTTAGGGATAGCTACCGGGACAGGGATTTACAATGAGCAGTTCTTC
>TRBJ1-2|.|TRBV20-1|15|many
CSAWEPLEISWGYTF
TGCAGTGCTTGGGAACCTTTGGAGATAAGCTGGGGCTACACCTTC
>TRBJ2-5|TRBD2|TRBV6-1|15|many
CASSWGLAGIETQYF
TGTGCCAGCAGCTGGGGACTAGCGGGGATAGAGACCCAGTACTTC
>TRBJ2-7|TRBD2|TRBV6-5|14|many
CASSSNRGAYEQYF
TGTGCCAGCAGTTCGAACCGGGGGGCCTACGAGCAGTACTTC
>TRBJ2-6|.|TRBV20-1|14|few
CSARPNSGANVLTF
TGCAGTGCTAGACCAAACTCTGGGGCCAACGTCCTGACTTTC
>TRBJ2-7|TRBD2|TRBV6-1|15|.
CASSAGLAGPYEQYF
TGTGCCAGCAGTGCGGGACTAGCGGGTCCCTACGAGCAGTACTTC
>TRBJ2-7|.|TRBV6-2/TRBV6-3|12|many
CASRNPTNEQYF
TGTGCCAGCAGAAACCCCACCAACGAGCAGTACTTC
>TRBJ1-1|.|TRBV12-3/TRBV12-4|16|.
CASSFMGRTMNTEAFF
TGTGCCAGCAGTTTTATGGGGCGGACCATGAACACTGAAGCTTTCTTT
>TRBJ2-7|TRBD1|TRBV5-1|15|many
CASSPRQGIIYEQYF
TGCGCCAGCAGCCCCCGACAGGGTATCATCTACGAGCAGTACTTC
>TRBJ1-4|TRBD1|TRBV4-2|16|many
CASSQDYTGGNEKLFF
TGTGCCAGCAGCCAAGATTATACAGGGGGCAATGAAAAACTGTTTTTT
>TRBJ2-2|.|TRBV7-2|14|many
CASSLDLNTGELFF
TGTGCCAGCAGCTTAGACTTGAACACCGGGGAGCTGTTTTTT
>TRBJ2-1|.|TRBV15|12|few
CATSSLHNEQFF
TGTGCCACCAGCAGCCTCCACAATGAGCAGTTCTTC
>TRBJ2-2|TRBD2|TRBV28|16|.
CASSPWTSGRAGELFF
TGTGCCAGCAGTCCCTGGACTAGCGGGAGGGCCGGGGAGCTGTTTTTT
>TRBJ2-1|TRBD2|TRBV6-2/TRBV6-3|12|many
CASSSTAGPQFF
TGTGCCAGCAGTTCCACAGCGGGACCCCAGTTCTTC
>TRBJ2-7|.|TRBV6-5|14|.
CASSYGWGSYEQYF
TGTGCCAGCAGTTACGGGTGGGGCAGTTACGAGCAGTACTTC
>TRBJ2-5|.|TRBV29-1|17|many
CSVVRSGGGGAQETQYF
TGCAGCGTTGTAAGGAGTGGAGGAGGGGGGGCACAAGAGACCCAGTACTTC
>TRBJ2-5|TRBD2|TRBV5-1|16|few
CASSSGLAGREETQYF
TGCGCCAGCAGCTCGGGACTAGCGGGAAGGGAAGAGACCCAGTACTTC
>TRBJ2-1|.|TRBV6-5|15|many
CASSYDGSSYNEQFF
TGTGCCAGCAGTTATGACGGGAGTTCCTACAATGAGCAGTTCTTC
>TRBJ1-2|TRBD1|TRBV28|16|.
CASSLPHLTGLGGYTF
TGTGCCAGCAGTTTACCTCACCTGACAGGGCTGGGAGGCTACACCTTC
>TRBJ1-3|.|TRBV5-1|16|many
CASSPHGGNSGNTIYF
TGCGCCAGCAGCCCCCATGGGGGGAATTCTGGAAACACCATATATTTT
>TRBJ2-6|.|TRBV5-6|17|few
CASSSLDGPSGANVLTF
TGTGCCAGCAGCTCCCTGGACGGCCCCTCTGGGGCCAACGTCCTGACTTTC
>TRBJ1-1|.|TRBV5-1|15|many
CASSLLPGPGTEAFF
TGCGCCAGCAGCTTGTTGCCCGGGCCCGGCACTGAAGCTTTCTTT
>TRBJ2-1|.|TRBV11-2|15|.
CASSWDRLSYNEQFF
TGTGCCAGCAGCTGGGACCGACTAAGTTACAATGAGCAGTTCTTC
>TRBJ2-1|.|TRBV7-6|17|.
CASNLALSGSSYNEQFF
TGTGCCAGCAACTTAGCCCTCTCAGGAAGCTCCTACAATGAGCAGTTCTTC
>TRBJ2-2|.|TRBV24-1|15|many
CATSDPLQLTGELFF
TGTGCCACCAGTGATCCCCTGCAATTAACCGGGGAGCTGTTTTTT
>TRBJ1-1|TRBD1|TRBV5-1|15|many
CASSRTRDRPTEAFF
TGCGCCAGCAGCCGCACACGGGACAGGCCCACTGAAGCTTTCTTT
>TRBJ2-5|.|TRBV3-1|15|few
CASSHGGGSQETQYF
TGTGCCAGCAGCCATGGTGGGGGCAGCCAAGAGACCCAGTACTTC
>TRBJ2-5|TRBD2|TRBV7-9|15|few
CASSFGGRAGETQYF
TGTGCCAGCAGCTTCGGCGGGAGGGCCGGGGAGACCCAGTACTTC
>TRBJ2-1|.|TRBV20-1|12|many
CSASGGYNEQFF
TGCAGTGCTAGTGGGGGCTACAATGAGCAGTTCTTC
>TRBJ2-1|TRBD2|TRBV4-2|14|.
CASSPRGAQNEQFF
TGTGCCAGCAGCCCGCGGGGGGCCCAGAATGAGCAGTTCTTC
>TRBJ2-3|TRBD2|TRBV25-1|14|many
CASKRGEHEDTQYF
TGTGCCAGCAAGCGGGGTGAGCATGAAGATACGCAGTATTTT
>TRBJ1-2|.|TRBV28|14|few
CASSLSDYFYGYTF
TGTGCCAGCAGTTTAAGTGACTATTTCTATGGCTACACCTTC
>TRBJ1-2|.|TRBV7-2|14|few
CASSLDGNTGGYTF
TGTGCCAGCAGCTTAGATGGAAATACGGGAGGCTACACCTTC
>TRBJ2-1|.|TRBV5-1|14|.
CASSYQRIGNEQFF
TGCGCCAGCAGCTATCAAAGAATCGGGAATGAGCAGTTCTTC
>TRBJ1-6|TRBD1|TRBV28|12|many
CASSLTGGPLHF
TGTGCCAGCAGTCTGACAGGGGGACCCCTCCACTTT
>TRBJ2-1|TRBD2|TRBV6-2/TRBV6-3|15|few
CASSAGLAVYNEQFF
TGTGCCAGCAGCGCGGGACTAGCGGTCTACAATGAGCAGTTCTTC
>TRBJ2-1|.|TRBV6-6|13|many
CASSYSEGWTGFF
TGTGCCAGCAGTTACTCGGAGGGTTGGACGGGGTTCTTC
>TRBJ2-3|.|TRBV11-2|16|.
CASSYMARKPGDTQYF
TGTGCCAGCAGCTATATGGCGAGGAAGCCCGGAGATACGCAGTATTTT
>TRBJ2-7|TRBD1|TRBV7-8|13|many
CASSLRPGGGQYF
TGTGCCAGCAGCTTAAGGCCAGGGGGCGGTCAGTACTTC
>TRBJ1-1|TRBD1|TRBV7-8|18|.
CASSSAILRGRMNTEAFF
TGTGCCAGCAGCTCAGCGATCCTCAGGGGGCGGATGAACACTGAAGCTTTCTTT
>TRBJ2-3|.|TRBV12-3/TRBV12-4|14|many
CASSFADSTDTQYF
TGTGCCAGCAGTTTTGCGGACTCCACAGATACGCAGTATTTT
>TRBJ2-1|.|TRBV4-2|20|few
CASSHKKQLSGGSSYNEQFF
TGTGCCAGCAGCCATAAAAAACAACTCAGTGGGGGAAGCTCCTACAATGAGCAGTTCTTC
>TRBJ2-7|.|TRBV2|13|.
CASSLITRSGQYF
TGTGCCAGCAGCCTGATTACCCGGTCGGGGCAGTACTTC
>TRBJ2-5|.|TRBV4-2|13|many
CASSRGGDETQYF
TGTGCCAGCAGCCGAGGAGGGGACGAGACCCAGTACTTC
>TRBJ2-1|TRBD1|TRBV7-3|18|.
CASSFGQGATSSYNEQFF
TGTGCCAGCAGCTTCGGACAGGGGGCTACCAGCTCCTACAATGAGCAGTTCTTC
>TRBJ2-2|TRBD1|TRBV29-1|14|many
CSVLGGTGAGELFF
TGCAGCGTCTTAGGAGGGACAGGGGCCGGGGAGCTGTTTTTT
>TRBJ1-1|TRBD1|TRBV5-1|16|many
CASSPRTGRLPPEAFF
TGCGCCAGCAGCCCCCGGACAGGGCGCCTCCCCCCTGAAGCTTTCTTT
>TRBJ2-7|TRBD2|TRBV20-1|14|many
CSARGLAESYEQYF
TGCAGTGCTCGGGGACTAGCGGAATCCTACGAGCAGTACTTC
>TRBJ2-5|.|TRBV5-1|14|many
CASSFQVPRETQYF
TGCGCCAGCAGCTTTCAGGTGCCGCGAGAGACCCAGTACTTC
>TRBJ2-7|TRBD1|TRBV12-3/TRBV12-4|17|many
CASSLARHRDSSYEQYF
TGTGCCAGCAGTTTAGCGCGTCACCGGGACAGCTCCTACGAGCAGTACTTC